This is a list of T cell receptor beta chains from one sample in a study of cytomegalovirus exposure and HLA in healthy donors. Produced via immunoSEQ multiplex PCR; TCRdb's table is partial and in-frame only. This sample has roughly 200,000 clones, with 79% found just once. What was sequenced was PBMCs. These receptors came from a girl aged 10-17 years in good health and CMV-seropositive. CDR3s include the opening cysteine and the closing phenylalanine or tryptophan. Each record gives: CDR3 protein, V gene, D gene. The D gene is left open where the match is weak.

CASSRSSGEAFF TRBV6-6 -
CASRTGLETEAFF TRBV10-1 TRBD1
CASSAGQGAYGYTF TRBV5-1 TRBD1
CASSYQSGGADEQYF TRBV6-5 TRBD2
CASSQARTAYGYTF TRBV14 -
CASSRALHIQYF TRBV6-6 -
CASMFPNYREGNTEAFF TRBV4-3 -
CASETLAGGAETQYF TRBV6-1 TRBD2
CASSPTLTDSSYNSPLHF TRBV5-1 -
CASSVGQATYEQYF TRBV9 -
CAITPDRASEQYF TRBV10-3 TRBD1
CASSPPTSGKDEQYF TRBV18 TRBD2
CASSRRRRGPGKETQYF TRBV5-8 -
CASSGTRNTEAFF TRBV6-1 -
CASSYRQGSSYNEQFF TRBV6-6 TRBD1
CASSEQGLNEKLFF TRBV27 -
CASSYSGQGPSEAFF TRBV6-5 TRBD1
CASNPGQGYTGELFF TRBV6-5 TRBD1
CASSPYLGEADTQYF TRBV9 -
CASSLELAGGPSDTQYF TRBV7-8 TRBD2
CASSIIGTSTTGELFF TRBV19 TRBD2
CASSVERQDSGYTF TRBV9 -
CASSSGLGTTYEQYF TRBV7-2 TRBD2
CASRSTGGDEKLFF TRBV6-1 TRBD1
CASSWDRSTYNEQFF TRBV11-2 TRBD1
CAGSLDGDQPQHF TRBV7-9 -
CASSLRGSGEPQHF TRBV27 -
CASLDRGRLNTEAFF TRBV18 TRBD1
CASSTSGTQETQYF TRBV2 -
CASSLVERGNTIYF TRBV7-9 -
CASVRLNTGELFF TRBV2 -
CASSDVSSPLHF TRBV2 -
CASSYGQGYFHEQYF TRBV6-5 -
CATGEPQGNTEAFF TRBV19 -
CSVGANEQFF TRBV29-1 -
CASSGLAGGNTGELFF TRBV2 TRBD2
CASSLQGSGGEKLFF TRBV11-3 -
CASSQTGYTEAFF TRBV4-3 -
CSVERTSGSTDTQYF TRBV29-1 TRBD2
CASSSLLSNTEAFF TRBV7-2 -
CASTASPGTGELFF TRBV6-4 -
CASSPPPSSGGTQYF TRBV6-6 TRBD2
CASSYAGYGYTF TRBV6-5 -
CASSQPLRDRGLDTQYF TRBV4-1 TRBD1
CASSLQGANSPLHF TRBV5-1 TRBD1
CASSLSGPDLMNTEAFF TRBV11-2 -
CASSFLRGTSGSQPQHF TRBV27 -